This T cell receptor (beta chain) was found in a study of OX40 agonist ivuxolimab in advanced cancers. General study findings and limits: CD4+ and CD8+ blood T cells expanded clonally by week 6 at 0.1 to 3.0 mg/kg. Among T cells, CD8+ cells averaged more expanded clones than CD4+ cells.

Sequenced by immunoSEQ multiplex PCR; TCRdb stores in-frame clones only, minus some. Of about 82,000 clones in the sample, around 88% were seen once. As concerns this clone: Its specificity is unknown.

Trimming took off 0 bases at V and 7 bases at J, with 17 bases between the two ends. The germline V gene encodes CDR1 SGDLS and CDR2 YYNGEE. The CDR3 extends over 16 amino acids. The sequencing used CD4+ or CD8+ T cells sorted from blood, collected in a trial of the OX40 agonist ivuxolimab. This TCR was recovered from an adult with an advanced solid tumor such as melanoma, head and neck, liver or kidney cancer. V gene TRBV9 combines with J gene TRBJ2-1, with D perhaps TRBD1 or TRBD2 (5 bases each). As DNA, the CDR3 is TGTGCCAGCAGCGTAGCTGCAGGGAGTAGTTGGAATGAGCAGTTCTTC. Protein: CASSVAAGSSWNEQFF.